These 10 T cell receptor beta chains came from one sample sequenced in a study of T-cell memory formation after mild COVID-19. TCRdb reprocessed the 5' RACE reads with MiXCR, giving one entry per CDR3 protein. The repertoire holds roughly 280,000 distinct CDR3 sequences, with 8% to 9% as singletons. The specimen sequenced was PBMCs or a T cell subset sorted from them (not recorded which). The source of these receptors is a man aged 18 to 29 who had mild COVID-19 (a few samples of this study predate the infection). Cell type and time point are not known.

This clonotype has a handful of counts. This sequence joins TRBV29-1 and TRBJ2-7; 7 bases agree with TRBD2. V was clipped by 4 bases and J by 2 bases; unmatched bases: 5. The CDR3 extends over 13 amino acids. Germline V lookup: CDR1 SQVTM, CDR2 ANQGSEA. This CDR3 is CSVGNGGAYEQYF. The DNA for the CDR3 is TGCAGCGTTGGTAATGGGGGGGCCTACGAGCAGTACTTC.

The chain carries TRBV20-1 and TRBJ2-1; D tentatively reads TRBD1 or TRBD2 (5 bases each). The V end was cut by 5 bases, the J end by 2 bases, with 13 bases between. The CDR3 spans 14 residues. Looked up from germline, CDR1 is DFQATT and CDR2 is SNEGSKA (reference sequence). The CDR3: CSASGTLPYNEQFF. Here the CDR3 DNA reads TGCAGTGCTTCCGGGACCCTACCCTACAATGAGCAGTTCTTC.

This clonotype was recorded at least ten times. The chain combines TRBV7-2 with TRBJ2-2, with a tentative D call TRBD2 (6 bases). CDR1 is SGHTA and CDR2 is FQGNSA in the germline V gene. The CDR3 covers 16 residues. The V and J ends lost 5 bases and 5 bases respectively, with 18 bases between them. The CDR3 protein is CASSPRWPSGTGELFF. The DNA for the CDR3 is TGTGCCAGCAGCCCTCGGTGGCCCAGCGGGACCGGGGAGCTGTTTTTT. The full variable domain, its missing parts supplied by reference TRBV7-2 and TRBJ2-2, is GAGVSQSPSNKVTEKGKDVELRCDPISGHTALYWYRQSLGQGLEFLIYFQGNSAPDKSGLPSDRFSAERTGGSVSTLTIQRTQQEDSAVYLCASSPRWPSGTGELFFGEGSRLTVL.

The genes are TRBV10-3 and TRBJ2-3; perhaps D is TRBD1 or TRBD2 (5 bases each). The germline V and J ends were trimmed by 6 bases and 0 bases, with 7 bases remaining between them. This CDR3 is 13 amino acids long. From germline, CDR1 is ENHRY and CDR2 SYGVKD. The chain's CDR3 is CAISGDSTDTQYF. CDR3 sequence (DNA): TGTGCCATCAGCGGGGACAGCACAGATACGCAGTATTTT.

The rearrangement links TRBV12-3 or TRBV12-4 to TRBJ1-5; D gene ambiguous. V lost 2 bases to trimming and J lost 1 base, with 9 bases between them. CDR3 length: 15 residues. CDR3 region: CASSLLRRSNQPQHF. CDR3 coding DNA: TGTGCCAGCAGTTTATTGCGACGAAGCAATCAGCCCCAGCATTTT.

This clonotype was counted a few times. This sequence joins TRBV6-1 and TRBJ1-5, with a possible D match to TRBD1 (6 bases). V lost 0 bases and J lost 6, with 15 bases in between. CDR1 is MNHNS and CDR2 is SASEGT in the germline V gene. This CDR3 region has 16 residues. CDR3 region: CASSEAGAAAGQPQHF. The CDR3 DNA reads as TGTGCCAGCAGTGAAGCGGGGGCCGCGGCGGGTCAGCCCCAGCATTTT.

The rearrangement uses TRBV20-1 and TRBJ2-3; D may be TRBD2 (5 bases). The germline CDR1 and CDR2 sequences are DFQATT and SNEGSKA (reference sequence). V shed 0 bases and J shed 6 bases, with 16 bases lying between them. The CDR3 loop spans 15 amino acids. CDR3 sequence reads: CSARDPVLVADTQYF. The CDR3 nucleotides read TGCAGTGCTAGAGATCCCGTACTAGTAGCCGATACGCAGTATTTT.

The V call is TRBV4-3, the J call TRBJ2-1; D uncertain. Germline CDR1 reads LGHNA; CDR2 reads YSLEER. The CDR3 totals 18 residues. Trimming removed 1 base from V and 4 bases from J, with 20 bases in between. The CDR3 sequence: CASSQAWIRLTHYNEQFF. The DNA of the CDR3 is TGCGCCAGCAGCCAAGCCTGGATTCGTTTGACCCATTACAATGAGCAGTTCTTC.

The rearrangement uses TRBV5-1 and TRBJ2-2; D possibly corresponds to TRBD2 (5 bases). This CDR3 is 15 amino acids long. V lost 1 base to trimming and J lost 2 bases, with 9 bases between them. The germline V gene encodes CDR1 SGHRS and CDR2 YFSETQ. The CDR3 loop reads CASSLTRGNTGELFF. For the CDR3, the DNA is TGCGCCAGCAGCTTGACACGGGGAAACACCGGGGAGCTGTTTTTT. Variable domain in full (rest from reference TRBV5-1 and TRBJ2-2): KAGVTQTPRYLIKTRGQQVTLSCSPISGHRSVSWYQQTPGQGLQFLFEYFSETQRNKGNFPGRFSGRQFSNSRSEMNVSTLELGDSALYLCASSLTRGNTGELFFGEGSRLTVL.

This clonotype was picked up many times. J is TRBJ2-5 and V is TRBV4-2, with D perhaps TRBD2 (6 bases). Per the germline V gene, CDR1 is LGHNA and CDR2 is YNFKEQ. The CDR3 has 13 residues. The V and J ends lost 0 bases and 4 bases respectively, with 6 bases between them. In DNA form, the CDR3 reads TGTGCCAGCAGCCAAGAGGGGGGAGAGACCCAGTACTTC. Residues: CASSQEGGETQYF.